This TCR beta chain was recorded in a study of blood T cell repertoires in COVID-19. Study-level background: T cells, B-cell-depleted T cells, or PBMCs supplied cDNA or gDNA.

Sequenced by immunoSEQ multiplex PCR; TCRdb stores in-frame clones only, minus some. The sample has some 300,000 clones; approximately 86% are singletons. Germline-derived CDR1 and CDR2 are SNHLY and FYNNEI. The CDR3 sequence is 14 residues long. V gave up 6 bases and J gave up 0 bases; unmatched junction bases: 3. Symptom resolution, clearance, or two negative PCRs marked donors in Cohort 3 as recovered. This chain links TRBV2 with TRBJ1-1; 8 nucleotides agree with TRBD1. This sequence originates from a woman between 25 and 40 years old who had recovered from COVID-19. Source material: PBMCs or T cells enriched from blood (not recorded which). The CDR3 reads CASRKDRVNTEAFF. CDR3 nucleotides: TGTGCCAGCAGGAAGGACAGGGTGAACACTGAAGCTTTCTTT.